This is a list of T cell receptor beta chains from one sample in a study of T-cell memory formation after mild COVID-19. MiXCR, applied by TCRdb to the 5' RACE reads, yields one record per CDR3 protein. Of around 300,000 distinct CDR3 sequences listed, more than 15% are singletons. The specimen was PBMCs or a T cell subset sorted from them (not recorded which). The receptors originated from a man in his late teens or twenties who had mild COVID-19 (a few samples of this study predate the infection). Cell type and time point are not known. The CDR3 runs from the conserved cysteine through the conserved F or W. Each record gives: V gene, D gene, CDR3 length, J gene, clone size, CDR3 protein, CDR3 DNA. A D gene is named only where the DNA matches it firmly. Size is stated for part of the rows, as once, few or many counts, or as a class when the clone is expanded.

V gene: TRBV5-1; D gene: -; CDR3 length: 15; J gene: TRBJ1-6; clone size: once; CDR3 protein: CASSLGQGPYSPLHF; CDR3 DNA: TGCGCCAGCAGCTTGGGGCAGGGCCCCTATTCACCCCTCCACTTT
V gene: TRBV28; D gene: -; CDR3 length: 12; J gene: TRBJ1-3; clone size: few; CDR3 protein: CASSLNRNTIYF; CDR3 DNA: TGTGCCAGCAGCCTGAATAGAAACACCATATATTTT
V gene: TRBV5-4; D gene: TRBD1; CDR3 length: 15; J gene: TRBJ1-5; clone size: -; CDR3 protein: CASSSGTGPNQPQHF; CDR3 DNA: TGTGCCAGCAGCTCCGGGACAGGGCCTAATCAGCCCCAGCATTTT
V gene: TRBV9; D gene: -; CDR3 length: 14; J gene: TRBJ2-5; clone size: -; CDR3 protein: CASSDLSGQETQYF; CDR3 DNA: TGTGCCAGCAGCGACCTTAGCGGTCAAGAGACCCAGTACTTC
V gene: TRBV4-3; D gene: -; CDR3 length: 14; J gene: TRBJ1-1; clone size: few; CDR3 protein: CASSQVQGNTEAFF; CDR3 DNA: TGCGCCAGCAGCCAAGTTCAGGGGAACACTGAAGCTTTCTTT
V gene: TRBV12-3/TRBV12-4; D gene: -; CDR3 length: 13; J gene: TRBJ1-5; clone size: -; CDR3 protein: CASSKTVDQPQHF; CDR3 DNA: TGTGCCAGCAGTAAAACGGTGGACCAGCCCCAGCATTTT
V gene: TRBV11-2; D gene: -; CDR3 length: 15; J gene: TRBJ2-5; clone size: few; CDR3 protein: CASRTPLQAQETQYF; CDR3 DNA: TGTGCCAGCAGAACACCACTACAGGCCCAAGAGACCCAGTACTTC
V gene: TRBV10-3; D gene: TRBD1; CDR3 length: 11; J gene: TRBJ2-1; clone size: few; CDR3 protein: CASTGGGEQFF; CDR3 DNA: TGTGCCAGCACAGGGGGCGGAGAGCAGTTCTTC
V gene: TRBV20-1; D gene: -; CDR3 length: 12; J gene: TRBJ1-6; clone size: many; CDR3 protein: CSASTRYSPLHF; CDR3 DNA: TGCAGTGCTAGCACCAGGTATTCACCCCTCCACTTT
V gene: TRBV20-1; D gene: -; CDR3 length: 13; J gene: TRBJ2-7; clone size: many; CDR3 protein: CSASNRASYEQYF; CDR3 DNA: TGCAGTGCTAGTAACAGGGCCTCCTACGAGCAGTACTTC
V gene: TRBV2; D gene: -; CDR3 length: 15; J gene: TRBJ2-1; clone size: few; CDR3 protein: CASSEKVHRANEQFF; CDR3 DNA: TGTGCCAGCAGTGAAAAGGTACACCGGGCCAATGAGCAGTTCTTC
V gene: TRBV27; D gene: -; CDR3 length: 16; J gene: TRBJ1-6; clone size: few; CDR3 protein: CASRLLGSSYNSPLHF; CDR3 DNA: TGTGCCAGCAGATTACTAGGGAGCTCCTATAATTCACCCCTCCACTTT
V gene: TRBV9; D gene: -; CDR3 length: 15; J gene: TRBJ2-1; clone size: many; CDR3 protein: CASSVVGWGDNEQFF; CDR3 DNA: TGTGCCAGCAGCGTAGTGGGGTGGGGCGACAATGAGCAGTTCTTC
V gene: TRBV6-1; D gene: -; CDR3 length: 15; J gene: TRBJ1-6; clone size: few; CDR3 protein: CASSLLDGGNSPLHF; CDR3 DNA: TGTGCCAGCAGTCTGTTAGACGGAGGAAATTCACCCCTCCACTTT
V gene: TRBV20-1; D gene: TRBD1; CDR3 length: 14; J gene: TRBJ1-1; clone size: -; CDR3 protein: CSAPSGAGGTEAFF; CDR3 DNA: TGCAGTGCTCCCTCCGGCGCAGGGGGCACTGAAGCTTTCTTT
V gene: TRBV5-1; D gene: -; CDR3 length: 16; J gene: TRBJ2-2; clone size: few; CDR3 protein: CASSLVYGGGLGELFF; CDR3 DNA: TGCGCCAGCAGCTTGGTATATGGCGGGGGCCTCGGGGAGCTGTTTTTT
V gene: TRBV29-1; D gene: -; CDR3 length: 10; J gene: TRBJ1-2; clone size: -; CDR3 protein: CSVAGSGYTF; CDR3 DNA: TGCAGCGTTGCTGGGAGTGGCTACACCTTC
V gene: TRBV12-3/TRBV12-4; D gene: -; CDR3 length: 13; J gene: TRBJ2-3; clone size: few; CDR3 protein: CASNNDPTDTQYF; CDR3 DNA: TGTGCCAGCAATAACGACCCCACAGATACGCAGTATTTT
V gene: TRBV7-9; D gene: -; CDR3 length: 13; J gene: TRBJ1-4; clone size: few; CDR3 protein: CASAPVAGEKLFF; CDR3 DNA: TGTGCCAGCGCTCCCGTGGCGGGTGAAAAACTGTTTTTT
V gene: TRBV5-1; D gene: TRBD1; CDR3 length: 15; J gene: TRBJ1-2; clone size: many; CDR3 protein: CASSLQGTLDYGYTF; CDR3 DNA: TGCGCCAGCAGCTTACAGGGGACCCTCGACTATGGCTACACCTTC
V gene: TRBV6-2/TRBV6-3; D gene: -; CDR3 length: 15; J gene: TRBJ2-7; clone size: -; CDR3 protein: CASSSLRDTTYEQYF; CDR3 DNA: TGTGCCAGCAGCTCTCTCCGGGACACGACCTACGAGCAGTACTTC
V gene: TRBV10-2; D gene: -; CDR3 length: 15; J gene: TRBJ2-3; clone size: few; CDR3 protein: CASKAGRVGTDTQYF; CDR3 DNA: TGCGCCAGCAAGGCAGGTCGGGTTGGCACAGATACGCAGTATTTT
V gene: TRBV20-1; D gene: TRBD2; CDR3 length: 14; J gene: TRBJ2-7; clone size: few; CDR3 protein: CSAMTSGGRYEQYF; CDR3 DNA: TGCAGTGCTATGACTAGCGGGGGGCGATACGAGCAGTACTTC
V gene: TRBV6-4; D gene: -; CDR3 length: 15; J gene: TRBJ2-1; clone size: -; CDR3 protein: CASSGTPGGYNEQFF; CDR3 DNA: TGTGCCAGCAGTGGCACGCCCGGGGGATACAATGAGCAGTTCTTC
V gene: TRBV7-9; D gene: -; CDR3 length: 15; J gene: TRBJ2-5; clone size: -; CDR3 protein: CASSTIGQPQETQYF; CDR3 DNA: TGTGCCAGCAGCACTATTGGACAGCCCCAAGAGACCCAGTACTTC
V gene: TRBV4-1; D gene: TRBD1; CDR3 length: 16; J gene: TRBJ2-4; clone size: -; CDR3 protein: CASSPQQGESQNIQYF; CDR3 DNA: TGCGCCAGCAGCCCACAACAGGGGGAGTCCCAAAACATTCAGTACTTC
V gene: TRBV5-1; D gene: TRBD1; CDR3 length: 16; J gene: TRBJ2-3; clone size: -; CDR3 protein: CASTPPGQRSTDTQYF; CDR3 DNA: TGCGCCAGCACCCCCCCGGGACAGCGTAGCACAGATACGCAGTATTTT
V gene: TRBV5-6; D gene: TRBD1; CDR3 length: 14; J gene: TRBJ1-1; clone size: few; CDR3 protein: CASSPGQGVVEAFF; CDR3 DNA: TGTGCCAGCAGCCCAGGACAGGGAGTGGTTGAAGCTTTCTTT
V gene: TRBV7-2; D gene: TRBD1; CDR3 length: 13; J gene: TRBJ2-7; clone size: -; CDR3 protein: CASSWDSTYEQYF; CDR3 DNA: TGTGCCAGCAGTTGGGACAGTACCTACGAGCAGTACTTC
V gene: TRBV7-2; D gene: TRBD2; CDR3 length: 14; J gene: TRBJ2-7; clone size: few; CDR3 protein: CASSPWTSSYEQYF; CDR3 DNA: TGTGCCAGCAGCCCCTGGACTAGCTCCTACGAGCAGTACTTC
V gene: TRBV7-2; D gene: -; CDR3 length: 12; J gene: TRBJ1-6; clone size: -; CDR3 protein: CASNTGNSPLHF; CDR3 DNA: TGTGCCAGCAATACAGGGAATTCACCCCTCCACTTT
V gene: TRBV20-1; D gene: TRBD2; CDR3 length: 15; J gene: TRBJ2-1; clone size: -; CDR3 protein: CSAPSLAGGTNEQFF; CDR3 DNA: TGCAGTGCTCCCTCACTAGCGGGGGGTACCAATGAGCAGTTCTTC
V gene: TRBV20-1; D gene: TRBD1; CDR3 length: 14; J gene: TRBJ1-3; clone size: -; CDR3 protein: CSACRGLGGNTIYF; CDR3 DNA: TGCAGTGCTTGCAGGGGGTTGGGTGGAAACACCATATATTTT
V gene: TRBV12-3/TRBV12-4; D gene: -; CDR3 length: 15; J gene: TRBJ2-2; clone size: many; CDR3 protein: CASSLRSGYTGELFF; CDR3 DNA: TGTGCCAGCAGTTTAAGGTCCGGGTACACCGGGGAGCTGTTTTTT
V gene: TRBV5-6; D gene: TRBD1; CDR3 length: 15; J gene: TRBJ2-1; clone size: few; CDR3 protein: CASSLETGAYNEQFF; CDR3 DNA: TGTGCCAGCAGCTTGGAGACAGGGGCCTACAATGAGCAGTTCTTC
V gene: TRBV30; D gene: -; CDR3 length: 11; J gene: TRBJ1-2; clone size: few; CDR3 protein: CAWSTAGGYTF; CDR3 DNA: TGTGCCTGGAGTACGGCAGGAGGCTACACCTTC
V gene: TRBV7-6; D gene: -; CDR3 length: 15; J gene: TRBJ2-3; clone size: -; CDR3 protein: CASSRTIVGLNTQYF; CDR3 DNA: TGTGCCAGCAGCCGGACTATCGTGGGGTTGAATACGCAGTATTTT
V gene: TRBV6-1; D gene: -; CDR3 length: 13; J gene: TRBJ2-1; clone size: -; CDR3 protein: CASSVQGYNEQFF; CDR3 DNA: TGTGCCAGCAGTGTTCAGGGGTACAATGAGCAGTTCTTC
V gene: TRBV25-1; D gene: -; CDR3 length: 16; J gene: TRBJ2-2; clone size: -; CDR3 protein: CAIGPKAGLVTGELFF; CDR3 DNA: TGTGCCATCGGACCGAAGGCAGGGCTGGTCACCGGGGAGCTGTTTTTT
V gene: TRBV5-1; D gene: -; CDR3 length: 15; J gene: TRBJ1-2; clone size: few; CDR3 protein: CASSLVQGPLYGYTF; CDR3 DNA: TGCGCCAGCAGCCTGGTGCAGGGGCCCCTCTATGGCTACACCTTC
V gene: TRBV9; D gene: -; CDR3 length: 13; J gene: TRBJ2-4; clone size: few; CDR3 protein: CASSDQGGNIQYF; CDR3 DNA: TGTGCCAGCAGCGATCAGGGTGGGAACATTCAGTACTTC
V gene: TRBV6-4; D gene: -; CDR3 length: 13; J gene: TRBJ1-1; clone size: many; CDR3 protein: CASSAELNTEAFF; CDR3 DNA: TGTGCCAGTTCGGCAGAGTTGAACACTGAAGCTTTCTTT
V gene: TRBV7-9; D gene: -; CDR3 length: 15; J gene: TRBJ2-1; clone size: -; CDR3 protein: CASSAPGSSYNEQFF; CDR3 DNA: TGTGCCAGCAGCGCACCGGGTAGCTCCTACAATGAGCAGTTCTTC
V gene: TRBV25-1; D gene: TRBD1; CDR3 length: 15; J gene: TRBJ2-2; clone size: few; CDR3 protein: CASRQGASNTGELFF; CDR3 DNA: TGTGCCAGCAGACAGGGGGCATCGAACACCGGGGAGCTGTTTTTT
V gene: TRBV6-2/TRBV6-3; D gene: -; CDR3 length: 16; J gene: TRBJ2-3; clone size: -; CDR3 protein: CASSTRPLGIVNTQYF; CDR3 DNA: TGTGCCAGCAGTACCCGGCCCTTAGGGATAGTGAATACGCAGTATTTT
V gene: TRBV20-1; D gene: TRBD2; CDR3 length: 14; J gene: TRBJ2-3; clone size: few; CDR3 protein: CSATLGGFSDTQYF; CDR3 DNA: TGCAGTGCTACCCTCGGGGGGTTCTCAGATACGCAGTATTTT
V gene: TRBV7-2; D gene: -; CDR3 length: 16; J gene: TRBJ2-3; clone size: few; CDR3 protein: CASSLITGAVTDTQYF; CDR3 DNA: TGTGCCAGCAGCTTAATTACGGGGGCCGTCACAGATACGCAGTATTTT
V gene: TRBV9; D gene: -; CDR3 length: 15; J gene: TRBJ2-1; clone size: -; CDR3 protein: CASSVGGRTYNEQFF; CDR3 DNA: TGTGCCAGCAGCGTCGGGGGCAGAACCTACAATGAGCAGTTCTTC
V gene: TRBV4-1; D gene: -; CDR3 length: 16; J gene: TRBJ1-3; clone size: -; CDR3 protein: CASSQAHTVSGNTIYF; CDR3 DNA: TGCGCCAGCAGCCAAGCCCACACAGTCTCTGGAAACACCATATATTTT
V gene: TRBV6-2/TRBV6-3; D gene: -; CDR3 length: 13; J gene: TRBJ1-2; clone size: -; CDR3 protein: CASARDKNYGYTF; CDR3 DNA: TGTGCCAGCGCGAGGGACAAGAACTATGGCTACACCTTC
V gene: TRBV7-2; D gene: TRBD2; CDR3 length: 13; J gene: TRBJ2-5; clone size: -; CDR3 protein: CASNPSGKETQYF; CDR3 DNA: TGTGCCAGCAATCCTAGCGGAAAAGAGACCCAGTACTTC
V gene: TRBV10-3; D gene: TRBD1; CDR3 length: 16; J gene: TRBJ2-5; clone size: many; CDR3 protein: CAISESGQGRGETQYF; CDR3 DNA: TGTGCCATCAGTGAGTCCGGACAGGGTCGGGGAGAGACCCAGTACTTC
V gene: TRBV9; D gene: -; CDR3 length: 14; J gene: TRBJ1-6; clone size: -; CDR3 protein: CASSVTARDSPLHF; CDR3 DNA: TGTGCCAGCAGCGTGACAGCCCGTGATTCACCCCTCCACTTT
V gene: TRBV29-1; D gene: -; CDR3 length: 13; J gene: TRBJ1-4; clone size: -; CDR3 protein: CSVGGATNEKLFF; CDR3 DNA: TGCAGCGTTGGTGGGGCAACTAATGAAAAACTGTTTTTT